These 17 T cell receptor beta chains share one sample of origin, sequenced in a study of T cells in Graves' hyperthyroidism and ophthalmopathy. TCR beta CDR3 region amplification was performed from RNA transcripts. Researchers ran a first-round RT-PCR on the TCR CDR3 using the HTBI primer set. TCRdb reanalysed the multiplex PCR reads using MiXCR and keeps one entry per CDR3 protein. The table records fewer than 450,000 distinct CDR3 sequences, 17% of them present only once. The sequenced material came from blood. These receptors originate from a woman in her twenties or thirties with Graves' hyperthyroidism that later progressed to Graves' ophthalmopathy.

This clonotype was observed at least ten times. The genes are TRBV7-9 and TRBJ1-5; D might be TRBD1 (5 bases). V lost 1 base, J lost 7 bases, and 14 bases lay in between. CDR1 is SEHNR and CDR2 is FQNEAQ in the germline V gene (reference sequence). This CDR3 spans 15 amino acids. The CDR3 sequence: CASSLDGGARQPQHF. The CDR3 nucleotides are TGTGCCAGCAGCTTAGATGGAGGGGCGAGACAGCCCCAGCATTTT.

CDR3 amino acids: CASSPRYYNEQFF. The CDR3 nucleotides read TGTGCCAGCAGCCCCAGATACTACAATGAGCAGTTCTTC. V is TRBV7-2 and J is TRBJ2-1, with D hard to call. The germline CDR1 and CDR2 sequences are SGHTA and FQGNSA. The CDR3 has 13 amino acids. V lost 5 bases and J 3 bases, leaving 8 bases between the germline ends.

In this sample, this clonotype turned up many times. This sequence joins TRBV5-6 and TRBJ2-3; weak D call: TRBD2 (6 bases). V shed 5 bases and J shed 5 bases, with 33 bases lying between them. Germline V gene data show CDR1 as SGHDT and CDR2 as YYEEEE. The CDR3 is 20 residues long. Here the CDR3 reads CASRPVKRAVGESDKDTQYF. The CDR3 DNA reads as TGTGCCAGCAGACCGGTGAAGCGGGCCGTTGGAGAGTCGGACAAAGATACGCAGTATTTT.

This clonotype has ten or more counts. The chain has TRBV12-3 or TRBV12-4 and TRBJ1-3, with a possible D match to TRBD1 (6 bases). With 3 bases removed from V and 2 bases from J, the gap between germline ends came to 8 bases. The CDR3 is 14 residues long. Here the CDR3 DNA reads TGTGCCAGCAGTTTTACAGGGACTGGAAACACCATATATTTT. It codes for CASSFTGTGNTIYF.

On this clonotype itself: Being one base from a much bigger clone, this may be a read error. V and J are TRBV24-1 and TRBJ2-1; 7 bases are shared with TRBD1. Germline CDR1 is KGHDR and CDR2 is SFDVKD. The CDR3 extends over 16 amino acids. The CDR3 protein is CTTSPREGASYNEQFF. The CDR3, as DNA: TGTACCACCAGTCCTCGAGAGGGGGCGTCTTACAATGAGCAGTTCTTC.

This clonotype has just a few counts. V is TRBV5-1 and J is TRBJ2-3; 9 positions match TRBD1. V was clipped by 3 bases and J by 2 bases; unmatched bases: 7. The germline gives CDR1 SGHRS, CDR2 YFSETQ. There are 16 residues in the CDR3. The CDR3 bases are TGCGCCAGCAGCTGGGAGGACAGGGGCGCCACAGATACGCAGTATTTT. This encodes CASSWEDRGATDTQYF. The variable domain in full, with the rest retrieved from reference TRBV5-1 and TRBJ2-3, is KAGVTQTPRYLIKTRGQQVTLSCSPISGHRSVSWYQQTPGQGLQFLFEYFSETQRNKGNFPGRFSGRQFSNSRSEMNVSTLELGDSALYLCASSWEDRGATDTQYFGPGTRLTVL.

This chain links TRBV18 with TRBJ2-1, with D possibly being TRBD1 (9 bases). V was shortened by 4 bases and J by 10 bases, with 20 bases between the two germline ends. Looked up from germline, CDR1 is KGHSH and CDR2 is LQKENI. This CDR3 region has 15 residues. CDR3 DNA sequence: TGTGCCAGCTCACGAACAGGGGGCGGGAGGCCGGAGCAGTTCTTC. Protein sequence: CASSRTGGGRPEQFF. The full variable domain, its missing parts supplied by reference TRBV18 and TRBJ2-1, is NAGVMQNPRHLVRRRGQEARLRCSPMKGHSHVYWYRQLPEEGLKFMVYLQKENIIDESGMPKERFSAEFPKEGPSILRIQQVVRGDSAAYFCASSRTGGGRPEQFFGPGTRLTVL.

This clonotype was detected many times. The chain joins TRBV4-2 to TRBJ1-1, with 7 bases matching TRBD1. V lost 1 base, J lost 0 bases, and 5 bases stayed unmatched. The CDR3 is 16 residues long. CDR1 LGHNA and CDR2 YNFKEQ come from the germline V gene. CDR3 sequence (DNA): TGTGCCAGCAGCCAAGTGTTAGGGGGCGTGAACACTGAAGCTTTCTTT. Translation: CASSQVLGGVNTEAFF.

V is TRBV18 and J is TRBJ1-1; 8 bases fit TRBD1. V lost 1 base and J lost 0; bases outside the gene matches: 7. The germline V gene encodes CDR1 KGHSH and CDR2 LQKENI. The CDR3 totals 17 residues. The CDR3 nucleotides read TGTGCCAGCTCACCACTTGTCGGACAGGGCATGAACACTGAAGCTTTCTTT. It specifies CASSPLVGQGMNTEAFF. The complete variable domain, with remaining parts taken from reference TRBV18 and TRBJ1-1, reads NAGVMQNPRHLVRRRGQEARLRCSPMKGHSHVYWYRQLPEEGLKFMVYLQKENIIDESGMPKERFSAEFPKEGPSILRIQQVVRGDSAAYFCASSPLVGQGMNTEAFFGQGTRLTVV.

This clonotype was observed a handful of times. The genes are TRBV10-3 and TRBJ2-5; 9 bases are shared with TRBD1. Per germline, CDR1 ENHRY and CDR2 SYGVKD. The CDR3 extends over 15 amino acids. Trimming cost V 3 bases and J 4 bases; bases outside gene matches: 6. CDR3 nucleotides: TGTGCCATCAGTGATACAGGGGGCTATGGAGAGACCCAGTACTTC. Protein sequence: CAISDTGGYGETQYF.

This clonotype was counted ten times or more. The V gene is TRBV10-3, the J gene TRBJ2-7; 8 nucleotides align to TRBD1. The CDR3 covers 16 residues. Germline CDR1 ENHRY, CDR2 SYGVKD. V lost 3 bases and J lost 2; bases outside the gene matches: 9. CDR3 sequence: CAISDPRTGQTYEQYF. As DNA, the CDR3 is TGTGCCATCAGTGACCCCAGGACAGGGCAGACCTACGAGCAGTACTTC.

This clonotype has a count of ten or more. The chain joins TRBV6-5 to TRBJ1-2; the D is unclear. The V end was cut by 0 bases, the J end by 2 bases, with 16 bases between. The CDR3 contains 17 residues. In germline, CDR1 is MNHEY, CDR2 SVGAGI. CDR3 loop: CASSYSSYSATNYGYTF. CDR3 coding DNA: TGTGCCAGCAGTTACTCGAGTTATTCGGCCACGAACTATGGCTACACCTTC.

This clonotype appeared a few times. The chain links TRBV20-1 to TRBJ1-1, with D possibly TRBD1 on 5 matching bases. Germline CDR1 is DFQATT and CDR2 is SNEGSKA (reference sequence). V was shortened by 4 bases and J by 8 bases, with 17 bases between the two germline ends. The CDR3 consists of 13 residues. CDR3 in amino acids: CSANGLGGSEAFF. The CDR3 bases are TGCAGTGCTAATGGGTTGGGGGGGTCAGAAGCTTTCTTT.

The rearrangement links TRBV5-1 to TRBJ2-1; D gene uncertain. From germline, CDR1 is SGHRS and CDR2 YFSETQ. This CDR3 spans 15 amino acids. V was pared by 0 bases and J by 4 bases, with 11 bases between. CDR3: CASSLGQQLYNEQFF. In nucleotides, the CDR3 is TGCGCCAGCAGCTTGGGACAACAACTATACAATGAGCAGTTCTTC.

This clonotype was picked up many times. V and J are TRBV6-1 and TRBJ1-5; D gene uncertain. V gave up 0 bases and J gave up 5 bases, with 8 bases separating them. The germline gives CDR1 MNHNS, CDR2 SASEGT. This CDR3 spans 14 amino acids. The CDR3 is CASSEAVGYQPQHF. CDR3 DNA sequence: TGTGCCAGCAGTGAAGCGGTGGGCTATCAGCCCCAGCATTTT.

This clonotype has ten or more counts. This chain links TRBV20-1 with TRBJ1-2, with unresolved D. CDR1 is DFQATT, CDR2 SNEGSKA, per germline (reference sequence). Trimming stripped 1 base from V and 4 bases from J, with 10 bases between. The CDR3 is 13 residues long. In DNA, the CDR3 is TGCAGTGCTAGAGTAGGACCTTCCTATGGCTACACCTTC. This translates into CSARVGPSYGYTF.

Ten or more counts support this clonotype. The chain employs TRBV4-2 and TRBJ2-1; 13 positions match TRBD2. This CDR3 has 19 amino acids. Germline V gives CDR1 LGHNA, CDR2 YNFKEQ. Trimming took 8 bases from V and 1 from J; bases not matched to a gene: 14. CDR3 coding DNA: TGTGCCAGCGTCCAGGAGGAAGGACTAGCGGGAGTTTCCTACAATGAGCAGTTCTTC. It specifies CASVQEEGLAGVSYNEQFF.